The present TCR beta chain was sequenced within a study of immune evolution from preneoplasia to lung adenocarcinoma (dated by TCRdb to about 2021). At the level of the whole study: Immune contexture across lung adenocarcinoma precursors and invasive adenocarcinoma was profiled using immune gene expression, TCR sequencing and multiplex immunofluorescence. According to the study, 105 samples went through TCR sequencing. Resected precursor lesions (AAH, AIS, MIA) and invasive adenocarcinomas were compared against paired morphologically normal lung tissue. POLYSOLVER was used to infer Class I HLA alleles from exome data, and LOHHLA was used to detect allele-specific HLA loss. The sample size was set by how many specimens were available, not by a prior power calculation. The overall cohort comprised just under 55 patients with pulmonary nodules who underwent surgical resection. TCR sequencing data were obtained from under 60 patients. The immune data were combined with whole exome sequencing and methylation data from the same cohort of nodules.

The germline V and J ends show losses of 3 bases and 7 bases respectively, and no gene match explains 8 bases of the junction. From its cysteine to its phenylalanine, the CDR3 spans 15 amino acids. Just the 45-base CDR3 DNA is kept, in frame starting at base 1. For CDR1 and CDR2, the germline V gene lists SNHLY and FYNNEI. TCR beta CDR3 regions were sequenced from DNA using the immunoSEQ hsTCRbeta Kit. The original methods were these. TCR sequencing data were analysed with the ImmunoSEQ Analyzer. T cell clonality was defined as 1 minus Pielou's evenness, as computed on productive rearrangements. T cell diversity was measured with the inverse Simpson index on productive templates. T cell density was defined as TCR beta template counts normalized to usable DNA, with usable DNA estimated by amplification and sequencing of housekeeping genes. Two-sided Kruskal-Wallis tests were used to compare TCR metrics between histologic stages. TCRdb's version of the immuneACCESS table is confined to in-frame rearrangements and falls short of the full clone set. An unresolved V gene accounts for under half of the shortfall where checked; the remainder is of unknown origin. V and J calls and clone size follow that table, whereas D and trimming were derived from the DNA. This sample is represented by more than 10,000 clones; roughly 70% of them were singletons. About 30% of the sample goes to the ten largest clones.

Patients underwent resection in Japan or China between about 2013 and 2017. The histologic diagnosis of each case was independently confirmed on H&E slides by two lung cancer pathologists. DNA was isolated from FFPE tissue using the AllPrep DNA/RNA FFPE Kit. Broader findings and caveats from the paper: The findings rested on association rather than direct causation, and larger cohorts with long-term follow-up and longitudinal biopsies were considered necessary. The highest clonality was observed in normal lung, whereas higher T cell density and diversity but lower clonality appeared to be present in later-stage lesions. Top T cell clone frequencies were highest in normal lung and appeared to decrease progressively from AAH through AIS, MIA and invasive adenocarcinoma. Because all patients were from Japan and China, applicability to Western populations was uncertain.

As concerns this clone: Its cognate antigen has yet to be identified. No per-base quality is available; no much larger clone lies one base away.

Sample: FFPE normal lung tissue adjacent to the tumor. The chain was built from TRBV2 and TRBJ2-1, and TRBD2 aligns with 8 junction nucleotides. The sequence was obtained from a person between 60 and 69 years old with lung adenocarcinoma. Some clones in this sample may be carry-over from other donors' samples. The CDR3 region has the sequence CASSEARSGGNEQFF. Here is the DNA: TGTGCCAGCAGTGAGGCCCGTTCGGGGGGGAATGAGCAGTTCTTC.